This is a list of T cell receptor beta chains from one sample in a study of blood T cell repertoires in COVID-19. Clones were sequenced by immunoSEQ multiplex PCR, and TCRdb holds only the in-frame ones, with some missing. The table shows some 66,000 clones, with about 75% occurring only once. Material: peripheral blood. The receptor source for this set is a woman older than 75 with acute or convalescent COVID-19. CDR3s leave out the opening cysteine and the closing phenylalanine or tryptophan. The D gene is left open where the match is weak. Clone size appears in some rows only: once, few, many, or a class for an expanded clone.

d_call	clone_size	v_call	j_call	cdr3_aa
NA	NA	TRBV19	TRBJ1-6	ASSTTPGQGFYNSPLH
TRBD2	NA	TRBV27	TRBJ2-2	ASSLPSGRETGELF
TRBD1	once	TRBV5-1	TRBJ1-5	ASSLTGGDQPQH
NA	NA	TRBV28	TRBJ2-7	ASSLFGSGSVIGEQY
TRBD1	once	TRBV30	TRBJ1-5	AWSARTGNNQPQH
TRBD1	NA	TRBV19	TRBJ1-1	ASSIGTGGSLNTEAF
NA	NA	TRBV9	TRBJ1-2	ASSVFPIGLLREGYT
TRBD1	NA	TRBV30	TRBJ2-7	AWSVLGGTSEQY
TRBD2	NA	TRBV7-6	TRBJ2-5	ASSSPPGTRKETQY
NA	NA	TRBV10-1	TRBJ1-1	ASSGHQNTEAF
NA	NA	TRBV9	TRBJ2-3	ASSATSTDTQY
NA	few	TRBV6-2/TRBV6-3	TRBJ2-7	ASSLEVIYEQY
TRBD2	NA	TRBV11-2	TRBJ2-7	ASSLRLAGGEQY
TRBD1	once	TRBV14	TRBJ1-2	ASSQVFGTGATQGYGYT
TRBD2	NA	TRBV3-1/TRBV3-2	TRBJ2-2	ASSQDQLTSGRAITGELF
TRBD2	NA	TRBV5-6	TRBJ2-7	ASRRTSGSYEQY
NA	NA	TRBV2	TRBJ1-5	ATRPWGGADQPQH
NA	NA	TRBV6-6	TRBJ2-1	ASSPSIREQF
NA	NA	TRBV28	TRBJ1-5	ASSLVSGNQPQH
TRBD1	once	TRBV11-2	TRBJ2-7	ASSFGDRLDEQY
NA	once	TRBV6-2/TRBV6-3	TRBJ2-2	ASSDSGSHTGELF
NA	once	TRBV7-8	TRBJ2-3	ASSLEGRGDTQY
TRBD2	NA	TRBV9	TRBJ2-5	ASSLGLAGGFGETQY
TRBD2	NA	TRBV24-1	TRBJ2-2	ATSDPTSGFTGELF
NA	NA	TRBV18	TRBJ2-2	ASSKAGGTNTGELF
TRBD2	NA	TRBV5-5	TRBJ2-1	ASSTSDSGEQF
TRBD1	NA	TRBV15	TRBJ1-6	ATSREGVRGRSYNSPLH
TRBD2	NA	TRBV15	TRBJ2-7	ATSRGVAGGPTYEQY
TRBD2	once	TRBV28	TRBJ2-7	ASSRTRISYEQY
NA	NA	TRBV6-6	TRBJ1-2	ASSLLGGYGYT
TRBD2	once	TRBV7-3	TRBJ2-1	ASSLTGGTSGYNEQF
NA	NA	TRBV5-4	TRBJ1-3	ASSLDRDIGNTIY
NA	large	TRBV4-2	TRBJ1-2	ASSLVDSLNRVGYT
NA	many	TRBV24-1	TRBJ1-2	ATSDISANYGYT
NA	NA	TRBV10-2	TRBJ1-2	ASSGGRDYGYT
TRBD2	NA	TRBV28	TRBJ2-3	ASIPLGPGRGTDTQY
NA	NA	TRBV30	TRBJ2-5	AWSIRVETQY
NA	few	TRBV28	TRBJ2-4	ASSPMAGLNIQY
TRBD2	once	TRBV19	TRBJ2-7	ASSGSGYTYEQY
NA	NA	TRBV28	TRBJ1-1	ASSHRGEGSLPEAF
NA	NA	TRBV23-1	TRBJ1-4	ASPRGEKLF
NA	NA	TRBV7-6	TRBJ2-5	ASSTRDSGAQY
NA	NA	TRBV6-5	TRBJ1-2	ASSYGGAAKYGYT
TRBD2	NA	TRBV4-1	TRBJ2-5	ASSQPSAGDQETQY
TRBD1	NA	TRBV6-6	TRBJ1-5	ASTMWDRGNQPQH
TRBD1	NA	TRBV7-2	TRBJ2-7	ASSLDRAARGIYEQY
NA	few	TRBV19	TRBJ1-5	ASSPWWQSGNQPQH
TRBD2	NA	TRBV7-3	TRBJ2-3	ASSLMGGSNFNTQY
NA	few	TRBV27	TRBJ1-1	ASSLRLNTEAF
TRBD1	few	TRBV4-2	TRBJ2-7	ASSRASGQGMYEQY
TRBD2	once	TRBV6-2/TRBV6-3	TRBJ2-1	ASSYVTGRAVNEQF
TRBD1	once	TRBV28	TRBJ1-3	ASRTGGDSGNTIY
NA	NA	TRBV7-2	TRBJ1-2	ASSPGTLNYGYT
TRBD2	NA	TRBV7-6	TRBJ2-7	ASSPGAGGTYEQY
NA	few	TRBV2	TRBJ1-5	ASSGPGGRSNQPQH
NA	once	TRBV3-1/TRBV3-2	TRBJ1-1	ASSPLGQNTEAF
TRBD2	NA	TRBV30	TRBJ2-3	ASSTSGSVDTQY
TRBD1	NA	TRBV11-3	TRBJ1-1	ASSLSLRPGQGPQRNEAF
TRBD1	NA	TRBV7-9	TRBJ1-4	ASSAGTGGAKTNEKLF
NA	once	TRBV9	TRBJ1-2	ASNTNYGYT